The sequence of this TCR beta chain was determined in a study of blood T cell repertoires in COVID-19. Turning to the study itself: PBMCs, B-cell-depleted T cells, or T cells provided the cDNA or gDNA that made up the material.

Sequenced by immunoSEQ multiplex PCR; TCRdb stores in-frame clones only, minus some. The top ten clones hold approximately 2% of a sample with roughly 250,000 clones, 75% to 95% of them seen once. With 3 bases removed from V and 4 bases from J, the gap between germline ends came to 10 bases. CDR3 size: 15 residues. Germline values: CDR1 LGHNT, CDR2 FRNRAP. What was sequenced was PBMCs or T cells enriched from blood (not recorded which). The chain links TRBV12-5 to TRBJ2-6, with unresolved D. This sequence originates from a woman aged 18-30 years who had recovered from COVID-19. The DNA of the CDR3 is TGTGCTAGTGGTTTAAGCGCCGGGGGGGCCAACGTCCTGACTTTC. It codes for CASGLSAGGANVLTF.